This TCR beta chain was captured by sequencing in a study of CD8+ T cells in alopecia areata. Study in general: For 6 to 18 months, tofacitinib was taken, and 6 months off drug followed.

Overall study results and limits: The treated group had a single nonresponder, limiting CD8+ expansion-response conclusions.

Germline V gene data show CDR1 as SGHDN and CDR2 as FVKESK. The CDR3 is 16 residues long. Deletions cut 0 bases from V and 2 bases from J, with 12 bases between. A word on this clone: The antigen remains undetermined.

Isolated RNA was reverse transcribed into cDNA used as the sequencing template. Sequenced by immunoSEQ multiplex PCR; TCRdb stores in-frame clones only, minus some. Here the sample spans fewer than 250,000 clones, under 40% being singletons. Documented treatment: oral pan-JAK inhibitor, 5-10 mg twice daily. Isolation of CD4+ and CD8+ T cells from PBMCs was achieved by sorting. The sequences come from CD4+ T cells sorted from blood, collected between weeks 30 and 35, from a patient treated with tofacitinib. The clonotype was recovered from a human donor with alopecia areata. The chain combines TRBV14 with TRBJ2-3, with D possibly TRBD2 on 6 matching bases. The CDR3 sequence: CASSQDIGGYTDTQYF. The CDR3 region has the DNA TGTGCCAGCAGCCAAGATATCGGGGGATACACAGATACGCAGTATTTT.